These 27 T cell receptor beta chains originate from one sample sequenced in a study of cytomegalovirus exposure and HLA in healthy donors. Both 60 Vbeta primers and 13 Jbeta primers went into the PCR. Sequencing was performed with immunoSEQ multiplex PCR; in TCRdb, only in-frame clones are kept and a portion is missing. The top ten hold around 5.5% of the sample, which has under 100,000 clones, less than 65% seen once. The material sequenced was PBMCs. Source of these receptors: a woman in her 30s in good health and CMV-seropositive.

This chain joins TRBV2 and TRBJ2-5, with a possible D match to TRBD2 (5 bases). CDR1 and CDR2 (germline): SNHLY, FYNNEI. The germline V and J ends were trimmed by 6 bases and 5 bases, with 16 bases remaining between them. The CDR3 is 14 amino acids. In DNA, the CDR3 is TGTGCCAGCAGCCTAGCCAGTGCGGCCGAGACCCAGTACTTC. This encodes CASSLASAAETQYF.

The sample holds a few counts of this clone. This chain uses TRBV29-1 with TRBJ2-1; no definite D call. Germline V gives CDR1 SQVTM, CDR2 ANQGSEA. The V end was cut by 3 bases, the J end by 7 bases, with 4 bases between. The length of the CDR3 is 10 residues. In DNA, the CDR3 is TGCAGCGTTGAGGCAAATGAGCAGTTCTTC. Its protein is CSVEANEQFF.

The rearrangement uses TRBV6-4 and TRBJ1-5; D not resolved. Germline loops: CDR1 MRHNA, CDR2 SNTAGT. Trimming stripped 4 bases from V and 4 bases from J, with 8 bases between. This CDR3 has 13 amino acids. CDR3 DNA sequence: TGTGCCAGCAGTGTATCCCTGAATCAGCCCCAGCATTTT. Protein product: CASSVSLNQPQHF.

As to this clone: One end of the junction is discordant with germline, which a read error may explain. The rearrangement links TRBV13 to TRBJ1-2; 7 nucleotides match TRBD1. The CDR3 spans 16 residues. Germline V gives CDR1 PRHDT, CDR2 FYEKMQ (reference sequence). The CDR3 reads CASSLGDREELYGYPF. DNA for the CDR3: TGTGCCAGCAGCTTAGGCGACAGGGAAGAACTCTATGGCTACCCCTTC.

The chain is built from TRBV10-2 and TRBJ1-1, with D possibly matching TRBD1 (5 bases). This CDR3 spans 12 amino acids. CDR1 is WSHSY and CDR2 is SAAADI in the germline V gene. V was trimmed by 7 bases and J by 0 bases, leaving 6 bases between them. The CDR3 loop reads CASKGLNTEAFF. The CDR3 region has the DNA TGCGCCAGCAAGGGGCTGAACACTGAAGCTTTCTTT.

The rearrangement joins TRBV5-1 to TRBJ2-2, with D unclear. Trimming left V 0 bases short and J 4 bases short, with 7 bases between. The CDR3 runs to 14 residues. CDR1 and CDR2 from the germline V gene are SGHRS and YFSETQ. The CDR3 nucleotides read TGCGCCAGCAGCTTGGGCGGCAGCACCGGGGAGCTGTTTTTT. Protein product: CASSLGGSTGELFF. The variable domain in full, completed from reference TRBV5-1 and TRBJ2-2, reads KAGVTQTPRYLIKTRGQQVTLSCSPISGHRSVSWYQQTPGQGLQFLFEYFSETQRNKGNFPGRFSGRQFSNSRSEMNVSTLELGDSALYLCASSLGGSTGELFFGEGSRLTVL.

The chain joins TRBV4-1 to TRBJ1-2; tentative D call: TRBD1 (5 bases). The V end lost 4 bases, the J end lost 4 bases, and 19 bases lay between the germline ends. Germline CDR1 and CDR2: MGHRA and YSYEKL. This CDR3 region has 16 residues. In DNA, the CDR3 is TGCGCCAGCAGCCCCCCACGGACAAGCCTGGCCTATGGCTACACCTTC. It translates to CASSPPRTSLAYGYTF.

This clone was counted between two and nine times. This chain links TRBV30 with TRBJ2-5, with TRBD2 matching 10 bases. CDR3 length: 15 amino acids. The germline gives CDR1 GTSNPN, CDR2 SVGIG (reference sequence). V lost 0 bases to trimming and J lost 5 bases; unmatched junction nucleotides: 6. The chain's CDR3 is CAWSVGVAGGETQYF. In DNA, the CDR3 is TGTGCCTGGAGTGTAGGAGTAGCGGGGGGTGAGACCCAGTACTTC.

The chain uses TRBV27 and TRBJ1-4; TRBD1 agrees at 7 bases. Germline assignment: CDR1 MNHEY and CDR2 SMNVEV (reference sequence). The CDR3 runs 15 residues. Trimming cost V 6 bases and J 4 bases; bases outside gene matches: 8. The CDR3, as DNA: TGTGCCAGCAGAACGGGACAGAGGAATAATGAAAAACTGTTTTTT. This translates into CASRTGQRNNEKLFF.

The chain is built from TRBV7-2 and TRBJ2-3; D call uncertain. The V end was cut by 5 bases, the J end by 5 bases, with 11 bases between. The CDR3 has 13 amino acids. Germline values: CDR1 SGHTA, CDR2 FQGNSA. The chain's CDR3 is CASSPSPLDTQYF. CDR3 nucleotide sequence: TGTGCCAGCAGCCCCAGTCCCCTAGATACGCAGTATTTT. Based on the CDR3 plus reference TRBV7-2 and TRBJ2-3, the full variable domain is GAGVSQSPSNKVTEKGKDVELRCDPISGHTALYWYRQSLGQGLEFLIYFQGNSAPDKSGLPSDRFSAERTGGSVSTLTIQRTQQEDSAVYLCASSPSPLDTQYFGPGTRLTVL.

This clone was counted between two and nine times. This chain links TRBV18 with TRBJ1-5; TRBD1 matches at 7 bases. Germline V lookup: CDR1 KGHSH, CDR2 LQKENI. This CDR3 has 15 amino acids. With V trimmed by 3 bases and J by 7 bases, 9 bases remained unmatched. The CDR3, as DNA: TGTGCCAGCTCACCGCAGACAGGGCGCGGCCAGCCCCAGCATTTT. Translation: CASSPQTGRGQPQHF.

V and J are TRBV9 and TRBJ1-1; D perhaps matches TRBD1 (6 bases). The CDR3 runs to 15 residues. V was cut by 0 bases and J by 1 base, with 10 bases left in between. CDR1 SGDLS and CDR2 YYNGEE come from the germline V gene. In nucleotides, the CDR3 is TGTGCCAGCAGCGTAGGGGGGCTGACGAACACTGAAGCTTTCTTT. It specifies CASSVGGLTNTEAFF.

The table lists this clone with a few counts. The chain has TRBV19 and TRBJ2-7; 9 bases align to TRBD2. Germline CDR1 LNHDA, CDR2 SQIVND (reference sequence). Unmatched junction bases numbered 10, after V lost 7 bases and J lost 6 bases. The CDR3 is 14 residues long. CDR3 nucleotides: TGTGCCAGTATCTCCGGGACTAGCCCTACCGAGCAGTACTTC. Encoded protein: CASISGTSPTEQYF.

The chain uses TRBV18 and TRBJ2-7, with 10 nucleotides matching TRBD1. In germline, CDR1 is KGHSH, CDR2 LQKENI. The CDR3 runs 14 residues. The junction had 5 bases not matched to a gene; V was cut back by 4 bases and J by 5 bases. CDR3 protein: CASSRGQGTDEQYF. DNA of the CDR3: TGTGCCAGCTCACGGGGACAGGGGACCGACGAGCAGTACTTC.

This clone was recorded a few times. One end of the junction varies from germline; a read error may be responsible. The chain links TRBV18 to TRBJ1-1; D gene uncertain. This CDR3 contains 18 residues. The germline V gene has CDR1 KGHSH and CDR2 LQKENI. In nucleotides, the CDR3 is TGTGCCAGCTCACCACAAAGGTCCGGAGGGAGGATGAACGCTGAAGCTTTCTTT. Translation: CASSPQRSGGRMNAEAFF.

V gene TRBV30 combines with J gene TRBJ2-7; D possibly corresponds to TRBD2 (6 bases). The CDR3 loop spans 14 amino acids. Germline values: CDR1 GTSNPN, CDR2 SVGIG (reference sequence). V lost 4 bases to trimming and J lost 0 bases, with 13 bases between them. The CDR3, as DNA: TGTGCCTGGAATCGGGACTCAAGCTCCTACGAGCAGTACTTC. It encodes CAWNRDSSSYEQYF.

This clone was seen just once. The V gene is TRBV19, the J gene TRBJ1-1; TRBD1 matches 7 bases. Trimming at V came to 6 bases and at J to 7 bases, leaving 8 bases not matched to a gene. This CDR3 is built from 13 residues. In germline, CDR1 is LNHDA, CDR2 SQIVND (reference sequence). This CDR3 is CASSRNRDSEAFF. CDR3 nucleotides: TGTGCCAGTAGCAGGAACCGGGACAGTGAAGCTTTCTTT.

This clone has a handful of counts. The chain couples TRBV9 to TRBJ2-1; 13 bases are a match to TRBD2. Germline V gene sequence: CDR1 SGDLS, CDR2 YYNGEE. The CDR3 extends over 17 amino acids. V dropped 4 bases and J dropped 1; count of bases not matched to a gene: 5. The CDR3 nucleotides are TGTGCCAGCAGCACCCGGACTAGCGGGGGTTCCTACAATGAGCAGTTCTTC. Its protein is CASSTRTSGGSYNEQFF.

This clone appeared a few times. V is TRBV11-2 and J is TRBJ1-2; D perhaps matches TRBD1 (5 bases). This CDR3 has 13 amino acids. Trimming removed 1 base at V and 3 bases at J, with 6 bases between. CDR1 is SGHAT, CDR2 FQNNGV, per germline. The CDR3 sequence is CASSLGGDYGYTF. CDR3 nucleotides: TGTGCCAGCAGCTTAGGGGGCGACTATGGCTACACCTTC.

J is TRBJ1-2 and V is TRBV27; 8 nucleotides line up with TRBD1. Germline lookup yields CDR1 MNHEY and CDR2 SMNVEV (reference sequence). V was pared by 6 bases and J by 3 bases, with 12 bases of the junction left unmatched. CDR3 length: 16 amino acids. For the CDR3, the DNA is TGTGCCAGCAGGGGCGCCGGGACAGGCCTGCACTATGGCTACACCTTC. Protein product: CASRGAGTGLHYGYTF.

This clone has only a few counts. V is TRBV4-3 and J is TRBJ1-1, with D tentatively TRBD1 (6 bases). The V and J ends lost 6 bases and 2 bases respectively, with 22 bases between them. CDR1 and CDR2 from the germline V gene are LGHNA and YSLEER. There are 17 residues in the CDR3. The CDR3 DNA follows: TGCGCCAGCAGACCGAGAGGGGTGTCGGGACAAAACACTGAAGCTTTCTTT. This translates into CASRPRGVSGQNTEAFF.

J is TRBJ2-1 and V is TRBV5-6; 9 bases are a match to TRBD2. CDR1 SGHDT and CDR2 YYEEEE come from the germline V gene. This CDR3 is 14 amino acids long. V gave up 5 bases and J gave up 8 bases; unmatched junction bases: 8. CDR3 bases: TGTGCCAGCAGGATGCGGGGGGGGCCGGATGAGCAGTTCTTC. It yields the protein CASRMRGGPDEQFF.

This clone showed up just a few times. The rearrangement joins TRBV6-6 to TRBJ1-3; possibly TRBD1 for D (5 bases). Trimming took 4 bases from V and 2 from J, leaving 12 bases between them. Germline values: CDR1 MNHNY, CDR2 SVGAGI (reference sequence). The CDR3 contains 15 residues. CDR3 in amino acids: CASSLRGDAGNTIYF. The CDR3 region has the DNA TGTGCCAGCAGTTTACGGGGGGATGCTGGAAACACCATATATTTT.

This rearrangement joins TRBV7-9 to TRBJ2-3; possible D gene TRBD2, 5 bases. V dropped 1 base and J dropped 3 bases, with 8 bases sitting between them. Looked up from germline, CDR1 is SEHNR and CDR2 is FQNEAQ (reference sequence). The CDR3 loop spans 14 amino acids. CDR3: CASSLGRTTDTQYF. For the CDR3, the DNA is TGTGCCAGCAGCTTAGGACGGACTACAGATACGCAGTATTTT.

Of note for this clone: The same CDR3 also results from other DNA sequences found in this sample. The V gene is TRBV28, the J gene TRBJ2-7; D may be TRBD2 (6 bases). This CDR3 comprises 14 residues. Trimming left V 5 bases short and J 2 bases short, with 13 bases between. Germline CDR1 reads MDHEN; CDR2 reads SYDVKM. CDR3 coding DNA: TGTGCCAGCAGTCTCGGTGGGAGGACCTACGAGCAGTACTTC. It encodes CASSLGGRTYEQYF.

CDR3 in DNA: TGTGCCATCAGGCCGGGACAGGGGTACGAGCAGTACTTC. Its protein is CAIRPGQGYEQYF. The chain carries TRBV10-3 and TRBJ2-7; 10 bases line up with TRBD1. Trimming cost V 6 bases and J 4 bases; bases outside gene matches: 3. Germline loops: CDR1 ENHRY, CDR2 SYGVKD. The CDR3 is 13 amino acids.

In DNA, the CDR3 is TGTGCCAGCAGTGAACCGGACAGGATTATAGATGGAGGCTACACCTTC. It encodes CASSEPDRIIDGGYTF. The genes are TRBV2 and TRBJ1-2; the match to TRBD1 covers 7 bases. J was trimmed by 8 bases and V by 2 bases; bases with no gene match: 14. The germline V gene encodes CDR1 SNHLY and CDR2 FYNNEI. This CDR3 has 16 amino acids. The full variable domain, completed using reference TRBV2 and TRBJ1-2, is EPEVTQTPSHQVTQMGQEVILRCVPISNHLYFYWYRQILGQKVEFLVSFYNNEISEKSEIFDDQFSVERPDGSNFTLKIRSTKLEDSAMYFCASSEPDRIIDGGYTFGSGTRLTVV.